This paragraph reports one TCR beta chain. The antigen is unknown. The sample is drawn from a study of T cell responses to AZD1222 COVID-19 vaccine. Study-wide points: Two AZD1222 administrations were followed by greater Spike-specific TCR breadth and depth. The donors showed a predominance of white British ancestry and of females, with possible underestimation of clonal diversity.

TCRdb's table, derived via immunoSEQ multiplex PCR, lists solely in-frame clones and lacks some. Here the sample spans tens of thousands of clones, roughly nine tenths being singletons. V gave up 3 bases and J gave up 7 bases, with 19 bases separating them. Germline CDR1 is MNHEY and CDR2 is SVGEGT. The CDR3 contains 15 residues. The chain links TRBV6-2 or TRBV6-3 to TRBJ2-7, with D maybe TRBD2 (5 bases). The sample consisted of peripheral blood, taken on day 0 of AZD1222 vaccination. The receptor was isolated from an adult in good health. The CDR3 region is CASSYTGGRRGEQYF. The CDR3 region has the DNA TGTGCCAGCAGTTATACCGGCGGGCGGAGAGGTGAGCAGTACTTC.